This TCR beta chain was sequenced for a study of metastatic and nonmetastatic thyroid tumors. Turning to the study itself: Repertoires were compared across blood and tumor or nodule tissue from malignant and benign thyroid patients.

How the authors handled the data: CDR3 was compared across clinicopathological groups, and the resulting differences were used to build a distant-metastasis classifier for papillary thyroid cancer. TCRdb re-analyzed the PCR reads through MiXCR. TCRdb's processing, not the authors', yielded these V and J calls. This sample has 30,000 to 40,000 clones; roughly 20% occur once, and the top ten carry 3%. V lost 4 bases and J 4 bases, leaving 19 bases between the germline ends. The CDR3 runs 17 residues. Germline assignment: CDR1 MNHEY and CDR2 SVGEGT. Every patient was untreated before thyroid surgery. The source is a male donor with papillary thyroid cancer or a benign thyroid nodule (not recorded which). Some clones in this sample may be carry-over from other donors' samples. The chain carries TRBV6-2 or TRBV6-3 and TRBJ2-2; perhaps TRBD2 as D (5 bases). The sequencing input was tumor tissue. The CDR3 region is CASSFYHSVIRTGELFF. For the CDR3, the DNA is TGTGCCAGCAGTTTTTACCATAGCGTGATACGCACCGGGGAGCTGTTTTTT.